These 12 T cell receptor beta chains share one sample of origin, sequenced in a study of control samples from healthy donors and cancer patients. This table comes from immunoSEQ multiplex PCR, and its TCRdb copy is limited to in-frame clones, with some not included. The table shows around 76,000 clones, with approximately 94% occurring only once. Material for sequencing was blood. These receptors were taken from a woman aged 40-49 years in good health.

The chain is built from TRBV5-4 and TRBJ1-2; perhaps TRBD1 as D (5 bases). The V end was cut by 2 bases, the J end by 5 bases, with 13 bases between. The CDR3 is 14 residues long. In germline, CDR1 is SGHNT, CDR2 YYREEE (reference sequence). CDR3 loop: CASSFGQSLYGYTF. CDR3 DNA: TGTGCCAGCAGCTTTGGACAAAGCCTTTATGGCTACACCTTC.

This chain uses TRBV10-2 with TRBJ1-6, with a weak D call TRBD1 (6 bases). The CDR3 contains 16 residues. Germline values: CDR1 WSHSY, CDR2 SAAADI. V lost 0 bases and J 3 bases, leaving 9 bases between the germline ends. For the CDR3, the DNA is TGCGCCAGCAGTGAGTCACAGGGCCTCTATAATTCACCCCTCCACTTT. Its translation is CASSESQGLYNSPLHF.

This chain connects TRBV6-2 or TRBV6-3 to TRBJ2-7; D remains unclear. CDR3 size: 14 residues. V lost 2 bases to trimming and J lost 2 bases, with 10 bases between them. The germline CDR1 and CDR2 sequences are MNHEY and SVGEGT. The CDR3 sequence: CASSYLDSTYEQYF. The CDR3, as DNA: TGTGCCAGCAGTTACCTTGACTCGACCTACGAGCAGTACTTC.

The chain employs TRBV5-8 and TRBJ2-5; 7 bases align to TRBD1. Trimming took 5 bases from V and 3 from J; bases not matched to a gene: 7. The CDR3 length is 14 residues. Germline V gives CDR1 SGHTS, CDR2 YDEGEE. Here the CDR3 reads CASRPGTVEETQYF. The CDR3 DNA reads as TGTGCCAGCAGACCAGGGACAGTCGAAGAGACCCAGTACTTC.

V and J are TRBV14 and TRBJ2-7; D remains unclear. The CDR3 length is 14 residues. Germline-derived CDR1 and CDR2 are SGHDN and FVKESK. The V and J ends lost 1 base and 7 bases respectively, with 14 bases between them. CDR3 bases: TGTGCCAGCAGCCAAGTTGTGTCGTCGCGGGAGCAGTACTTC. This encodes CASSQVVSSREQYF.

The chain is built from TRBV7-9 and TRBJ1-3; D gene ambiguous. Per germline, CDR1 SEHNR and CDR2 FQNEAQ (reference sequence). The CDR3 covers 16 residues. The V end was cut by 1 base, the J end by 3 bases, with 13 bases between. The CDR3, as DNA: TGTGCCAGCAGCTTAGGATCTATGGCAGGTGGAAACACCATATATTTT. The encoded protein is CASSLGSMAGGNTIYF.

The chain employs TRBV11-2 and TRBJ1-1; TRBD1 matches at 8 bases. The ends lost 3 bases at V and 4 bases at J; junction bases unmatched: 7. The CDR3 contains 15 residues. CDR1 is SGHAT, CDR2 FQNNGV, per germline. CDR3 protein: CASSLQGAAGTEAFF. The CDR3 nucleotides read TGTGCCAGCAGCTTGCAGGGGGCGGCGGGCACTGAAGCTTTCTTT.

The genes are TRBV4-1 and TRBJ1-6; 9 bases are shared with TRBD1. The CDR3 is 16 residues long. Losses at the gene ends were 1 base for V and 7 bases for J; bases not matched to a gene: 5. Germline V gene data show CDR1 as MGHRA and CDR2 as YSYEKL. CDR3 sequence reads: CASSQAGQGVNSPLHF. In DNA form, the CDR3 reads TGCGCCAGCAGCCAAGCGGGACAGGGAGTGAATTCACCCCTCCACTTT.

The CDR3 coding sequence is TGCGCCAGCAGTCGGGACAGAAATAATTCACCCCTCCACTTT. Protein product: CASSRDRNNSPLHF. The chain employs TRBV10-1 and TRBJ1-6; 7 bases agree with TRBD1. V gave up 5 bases and J gave up 5 bases; unmatched junction bases: 3. Germline CDR1 is WNHNN and CDR2 is SYGVQD (reference sequence). The CDR3 consists of 14 residues.

The V call is TRBV28, the J call TRBJ2-3; no definite D call. V lost 0 bases and J lost 5, with 3 bases in between. Germline V gives CDR1 MDHEN, CDR2 SYDVKM. This CDR3 is built from 12 residues. The CDR3 loop reads CASSLWGDTQYF. CDR3 DNA: TGTGCCAGCAGTTTATGGGGAGATACGCAGTATTTT.

The chain carries TRBV5-1 and TRBJ1-3, with TRBD1 matching over 8 bases. This CDR3 has 17 residues. Germline V lookup: CDR1 SGHRS, CDR2 YFSETQ. The V gene end was trimmed by 2 bases and the J gene end by 0 bases; junction bases not matched to a gene: 7. The CDR3 region has the DNA TGCGCCAGCAGCTTCATCCCAGGGGGCAACTCTGGAAACACCATATATTTT. It yields the protein CASSFIPGGNSGNTIYF.

The chain uses TRBV15 and TRBJ1-2, with 7 nucleotides matching TRBD1. Germline loops: CDR1 LNHNV, CDR2 YYDKDF (reference sequence). V trimming: 5 bases; J trimming: 14 bases; junction bases outside the gene matches: 8. The CDR3 sequence is 11 residues long. The CDR3 protein is CATSGPQGLTF. In DNA, the CDR3 is TGTGCCACCAGCGGCCCACAGGGGTTGACCTTC.